This T cell receptor (beta chain) derives from a study of cytomegalovirus exposure and HLA in healthy donors. Study overall: Previous work identified roughly 120 million unique TCR beta sequences from approximately 190 million T cells. The Caucasian-associated ancestry cluster held under 90% of some 420 genotyped donors.

The germline V and J ends were trimmed by 1 base and 4 bases, with 13 bases remaining between them. The V gene's germline CDR1 is GTSNPN and CDR2 SVGIG (reference sequence). The CDR3 consists of 14 residues. Study results and limitations: As confirmed in vitro, a few CMV-associated chains were specific for CMV antigens.

Both 60 Vbeta primers and 13 Jbeta primers went into the PCR. The data were produced by immunoSEQ multiplex PCR, yet TCRdb's version contains in-frame clones alone and is incomplete. Its listing shows roughly 54,000 clones. As concerns this clone: What it binds is not known.

The V call is TRBV30, the J call TRBJ2-5, with a tentative D call TRBD1 (7 bases). The sequenced material came from PBMCs. This sequence originates from a woman aged 25 to 39 in good health and CMV-seropositive. The CDR3, as DNA: TGTGCCTGGAGTGCCGCAGGGGGAGGAGAGACCCAGTACTTC. It translates to CAWSAAGGGETQYF.